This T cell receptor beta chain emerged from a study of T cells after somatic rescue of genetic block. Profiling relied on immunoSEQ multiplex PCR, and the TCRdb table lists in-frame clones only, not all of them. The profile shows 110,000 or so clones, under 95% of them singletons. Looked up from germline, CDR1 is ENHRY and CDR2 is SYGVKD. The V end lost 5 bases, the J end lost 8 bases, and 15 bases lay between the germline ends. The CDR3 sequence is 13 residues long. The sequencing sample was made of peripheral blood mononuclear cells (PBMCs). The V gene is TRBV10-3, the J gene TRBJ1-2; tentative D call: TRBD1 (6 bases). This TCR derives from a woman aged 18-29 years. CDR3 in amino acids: CAISSGQHEGYTF. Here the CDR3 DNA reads TGTGCCATCAGTTCTGGACAGCATGAGGGCTACACCTTC.